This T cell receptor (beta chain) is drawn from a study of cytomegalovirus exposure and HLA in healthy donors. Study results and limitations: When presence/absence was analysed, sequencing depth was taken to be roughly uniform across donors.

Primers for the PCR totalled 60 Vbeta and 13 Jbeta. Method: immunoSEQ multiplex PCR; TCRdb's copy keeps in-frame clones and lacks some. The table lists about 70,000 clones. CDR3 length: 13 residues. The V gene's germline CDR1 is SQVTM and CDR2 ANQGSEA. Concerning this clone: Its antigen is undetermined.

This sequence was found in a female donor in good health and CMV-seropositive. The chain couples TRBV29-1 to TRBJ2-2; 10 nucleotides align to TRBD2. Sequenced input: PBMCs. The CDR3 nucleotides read TGCAGTTCTAGCGGGAGTAACACCGGGGAGCTGTTTTTT. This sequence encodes CSSSGSNTGELFF.